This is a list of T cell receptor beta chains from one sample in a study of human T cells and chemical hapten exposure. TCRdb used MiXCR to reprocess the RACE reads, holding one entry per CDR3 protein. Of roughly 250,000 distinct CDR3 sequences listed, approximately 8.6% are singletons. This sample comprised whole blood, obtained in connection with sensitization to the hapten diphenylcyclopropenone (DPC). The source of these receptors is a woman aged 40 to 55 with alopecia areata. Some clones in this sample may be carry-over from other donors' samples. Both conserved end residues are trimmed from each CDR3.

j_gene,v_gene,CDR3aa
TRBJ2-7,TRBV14,ASSPYLAGVDEQY
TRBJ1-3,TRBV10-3,AISAARDFSSGNTIY
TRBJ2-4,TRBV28,ASSLTGKNIQY
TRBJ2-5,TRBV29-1,SSSFGEGETQY
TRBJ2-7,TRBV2,ASSKGAGVYEQY
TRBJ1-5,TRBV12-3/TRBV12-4,ASSWLGGGNQPQH
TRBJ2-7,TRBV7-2,ASSSTRLGYEQY
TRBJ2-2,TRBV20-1,SARGDMWSGELF
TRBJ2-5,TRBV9,ASSVGANPRGTQY
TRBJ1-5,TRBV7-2,ASSLARGPQH
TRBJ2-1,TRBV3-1,ASSLGARPSYNEQF
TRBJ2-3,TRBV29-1,SVEEGGAADTQY
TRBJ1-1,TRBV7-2,ASSLDREWTEAF
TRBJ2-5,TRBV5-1,ASSATGEGETQY
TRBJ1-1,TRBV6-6,ASSYLGRGNTEAF
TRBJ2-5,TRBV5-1,ASRGRTGIQETQY
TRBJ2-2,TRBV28,ASSPGLFNTGELF
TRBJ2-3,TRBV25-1,ASSEARLTSDTQY
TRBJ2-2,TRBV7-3,ASSLSADRNTGELF
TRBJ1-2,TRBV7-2,ASSLRLGTGPNYGYT
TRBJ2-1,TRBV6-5,ASNPTSGRGQF
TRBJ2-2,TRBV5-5,ASSAGGTGELF
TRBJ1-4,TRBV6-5,ASSYFAGGNEKLF
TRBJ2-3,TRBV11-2,ASSLIPGDTQY
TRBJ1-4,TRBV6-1,ASSEPWDSWNEKLF
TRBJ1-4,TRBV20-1,SARDMGGSLGRLF
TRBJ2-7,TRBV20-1,SARDQSGRAWYEQY
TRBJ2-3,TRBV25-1,ASTPTGGAVDTQY
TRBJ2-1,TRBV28,ASSPLTGGAGYGINEQF
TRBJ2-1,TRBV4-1,ASSQGLLGPYKEQF
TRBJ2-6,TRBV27,ASSFVNSGANVLT
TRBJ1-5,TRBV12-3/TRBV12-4,ASTGGNSNQPQH
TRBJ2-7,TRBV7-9,ASSSSGLAGDLRY
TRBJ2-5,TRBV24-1,ATSGGGGETQY
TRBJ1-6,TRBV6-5,ASRAPGQGNSPLH
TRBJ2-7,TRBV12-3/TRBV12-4,ASSLDPRDHEQY
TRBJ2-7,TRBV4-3,ASSQDLATLVYEQY
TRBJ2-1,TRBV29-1,SVIGYEQF
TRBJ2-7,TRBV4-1,ASSGTGLDASYEQY
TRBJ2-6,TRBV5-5,ASSLVLAASSGANVLT
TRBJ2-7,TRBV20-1,SALAGEEQY
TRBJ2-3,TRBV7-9,ASSTDPRFLTDTQY
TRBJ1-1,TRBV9,ASSVANMNTEAF
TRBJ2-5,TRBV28,ASSPSDRDVETQY
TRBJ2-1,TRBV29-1,SVEPGERF
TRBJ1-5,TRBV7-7,ASSLATGSNQPQH
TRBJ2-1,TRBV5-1,ASSSVAPRPYNEQF
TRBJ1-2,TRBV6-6,ASLKGQTNYGYT
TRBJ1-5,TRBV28,ATTPDRGLSNQPQH
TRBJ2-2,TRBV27,ASKFSLPGRVGTGELF
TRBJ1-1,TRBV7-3,ASSVGSNTEAF
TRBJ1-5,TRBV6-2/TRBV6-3,ASSALDRNQPQH
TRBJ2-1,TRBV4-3,ASSQGPRGASGKPNEQF
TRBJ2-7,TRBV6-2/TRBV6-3,ASTSTGTRYEQY
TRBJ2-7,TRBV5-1,ATAPQGGKYEQY